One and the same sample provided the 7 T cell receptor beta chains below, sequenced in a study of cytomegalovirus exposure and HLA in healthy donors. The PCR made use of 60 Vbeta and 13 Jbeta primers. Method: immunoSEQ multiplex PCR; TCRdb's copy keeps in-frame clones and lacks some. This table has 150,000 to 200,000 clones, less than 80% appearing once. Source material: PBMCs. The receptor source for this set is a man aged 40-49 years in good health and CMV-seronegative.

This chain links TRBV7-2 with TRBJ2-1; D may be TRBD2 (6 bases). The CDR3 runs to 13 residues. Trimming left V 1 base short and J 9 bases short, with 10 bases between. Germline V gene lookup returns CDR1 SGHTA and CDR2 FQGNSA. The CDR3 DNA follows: TGTGCCAGCAGCTTAGACGGGGGAATTGAGCAGTTCTTC. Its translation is CASSLDGGIEQFF. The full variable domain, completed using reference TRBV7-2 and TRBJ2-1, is GAGVSQSPSNKVTEKGKDVELRCDPISGHTALYWYRQSLGQGLEFLIYFQGNSAPDKSGLPSDRFSAERTGGSVSTLTIQRTQQEDSAVYLCASSLDGGIEQFFGPGTRLTVL.

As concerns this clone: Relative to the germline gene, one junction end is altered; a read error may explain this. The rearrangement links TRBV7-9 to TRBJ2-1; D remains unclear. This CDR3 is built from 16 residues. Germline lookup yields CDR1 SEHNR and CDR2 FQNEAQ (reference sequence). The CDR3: CSSSQASSLAVYEQFF. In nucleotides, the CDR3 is TGTTCCAGCAGCCAGGCCTCTTCTCTGGCTGTATATGAGCAGTTCTTC.

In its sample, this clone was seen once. CDR3 sequence reads: CASSRGTEAFF. Here the CDR3 DNA reads TGCGCCAGCAGCAGGGGGACTGAAGCTTTCTTT. The chain joins TRBV10-1 to TRBJ1-1, with 7 positions matching TRBD1. Germline V lookup: CDR1 WNHNN, CDR2 SYGVQD (reference sequence). With 6 bases clipped from V and 5 bases from J, the junction kept 0 bases outside the gene matches. This CDR3 contains 11 residues.

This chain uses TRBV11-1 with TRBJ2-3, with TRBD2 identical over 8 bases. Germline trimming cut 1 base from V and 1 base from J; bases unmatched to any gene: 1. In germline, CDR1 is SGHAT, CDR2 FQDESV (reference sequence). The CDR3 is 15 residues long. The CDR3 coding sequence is TGTGCCAGCAGCTTAGGAGCGGGGGGCACAGATACGCAGTATTTT. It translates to CASSLGAGGTDTQYF.

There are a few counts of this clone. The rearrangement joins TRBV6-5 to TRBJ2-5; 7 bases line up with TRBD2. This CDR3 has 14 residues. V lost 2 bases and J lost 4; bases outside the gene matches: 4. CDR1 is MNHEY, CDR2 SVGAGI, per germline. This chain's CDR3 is CASSYGGVGETQYF. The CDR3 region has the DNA TGTGCCAGCAGTTACGGGGGGGTAGGAGAGACCCAGTACTTC.

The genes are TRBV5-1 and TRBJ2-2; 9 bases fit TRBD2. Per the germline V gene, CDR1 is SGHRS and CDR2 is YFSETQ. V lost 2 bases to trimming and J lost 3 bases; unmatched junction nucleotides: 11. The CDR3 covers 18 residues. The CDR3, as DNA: TGCGCCAGCAGCTTTGGTTTGCGGGGGGGCCTAGACACCGGGGAGCTGTTTTTT. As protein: CASSFGLRGGLDTGELFF.

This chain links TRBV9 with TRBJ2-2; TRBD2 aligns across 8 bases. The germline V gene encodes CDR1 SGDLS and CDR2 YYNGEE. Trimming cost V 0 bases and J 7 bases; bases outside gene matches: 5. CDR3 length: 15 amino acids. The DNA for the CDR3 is TGTGCCAGCAGCGTAGGGCTCGCGGGGGGCGGGGAGCTGTTTTTT. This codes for CASSVGLAGGGELFF.